A selection of T cell receptor beta chains follows, all from one sample in a study of beta chain features in type 1 diabetes. Data came from immunoSEQ multiplex PCR; TCRdb stores just in-frame clones and leaves some out. The table records 200,000 to 250,000 clones, over 8.5% of them present only once. Sequencing was performed on naive CD4+ T cells from blood. The receptors come from a woman aged 18-35 years in good health. Each CDR3 is given without its conserved first and last residue.

cdr3_aa j_call v_call
ASSLPRVEQY TRBJ2-7 TRBV27
ASSPVLQRNTEAF TRBJ1-1 TRBV2
ASSSRDRDGSSGEPSYNEQF TRBJ2-1 TRBV7-3
AASLRGRTHNEQF TRBJ2-1 TRBV30
SVDSSGSPYEQY TRBJ2-7 TRBV29-1
ASKQTGNEQF TRBJ2-1 TRBV2
ASKTSGSTGELF TRBJ2-2 TRBV19
ASSYTGGTGGYT TRBJ1-2 TRBV6-5
ASSQRGLGAEAF TRBJ1-1 TRBV4-1
ASSLVAGTDTQY TRBJ2-3 TRBV5-1
ASSFVQGDNSPLH TRBJ1-6 TRBV5-1
ASTRDRNSPLH TRBJ1-6 TRBV2
ASSLGGKSGYNSPLH TRBJ1-6 TRBV5-4
ASSHGTGEAGELF TRBJ2-2 TRBV5-1
ASSTAGSPEQF TRBJ2-1 TRBV19
ASSLDPRSSYNEQF TRBJ2-1 TRBV5-1
ASSQDRDRADGYT TRBJ1-2 TRBV4-1
ARDLWQGIFEQY TRBJ2-7 TRBV28